This is a list of T cell receptor beta chains from one sample in a study of T cells in localized non-small cell lung cancer. Method: immunoSEQ multiplex PCR; TCRdb's copy keeps in-frame clones and lacks some. The sample has about 21,000 clones, over 75% seen once. This specimen consisted of PBMCs, obtained before any cancer treatment. These receptors came from a woman aged 35 to 75 with stage II squamous cell lung carcinoma. The CDR3 runs from the conserved cysteine through the conserved F or W. Each record gives: V gene, clone size, J gene, D gene, CDR3 protein, CDR3 DNA. The D gene is left open where the match is weak. Size is omitted from some rows. Given values are once, few, many or a class for expanded clones.

>TRBV7-9|.|TRBJ1-2|.
CASSLESRGGYGYTF
TGTGCCAGCAGCTTAGAGTCTCGGGGAGGCTATGGCTACACCTTC
>TRBV4-3|.|TRBJ1-1|.
CASSPRDKAPPEAFF
TGCGCCAGCAGCCCCCGGGACAAGGCCCCCCCTGAAGCTTTCTTT
>TRBV4-2|.|TRBJ2-1|TRBD2
CASSSQAGAANEQFF
TGTGCCAGCAGCTCCCAAGCGGGAGCAGCCAATGAGCAGTTCTTC
>TRBV6-5|.|TRBJ2-4|.
CASSPGRGIQYF
TGTGCCAGCAGCCCGGGTAGGGGCATTCAGTACTTC
>TRBV10-3|.|TRBJ1-5|TRBD1
CATSGDRDQPQHF
TGTGCCACTTCCGGGGACAGGGACCAGCCCCAGCATTTT
>TRBV7-5|.|TRBJ1-2|.
CVRSLVSRVRYGYTF
TGTGTCAGAAGCTTAGTTTCCAGGGTCCGCTATGGCTACACCTTC
>TRBV5-1|.|TRBJ2-7|TRBD1
CASSTSGVGGGEQYF
TGCGCCAGCAGTACTTCAGGGGTAGGGGGCGGCGAGCAGTACTTC
>TRBV2|medium-sized|TRBJ2-3|.
CASSEGDGRDTQYF
TGTGCCAGCAGTGAAGGAGACGGGCGGGATACGCAGTATTTT
>TRBV6-1|once|TRBJ2-3|TRBD2
CASSRLAGGVDTQYF
TGTGCCAGCAGCCGACTAGCGGGGGGGGTAGATACGCAGTATTTT
>TRBV14|.|TRBJ2-7|.
CASSHGPQQYF
TGTGCCAGCAGCCACGGTCCGCAGCAGTACTTC
>TRBV28|.|TRBJ1-1|.
CASSPLMNTEAFF
TGTGCCAGCAGTCCCTTAATGAACACTGAAGCTTTCTTT
>TRBV28|.|TRBJ2-2|TRBD2
CASSEGLAGGTLFF
TGTGCCAGCAGCGAGGGCCTAGCGGGAGGCACGCTGTTTTTT